Only one count was recorded for the clone carrying this TCR beta chain. Its specificity is unknown. This sample was taken from a study of cytomegalovirus exposure and HLA in healthy donors. On the study more broadly: A preliminary data release comprised around 85 million unique TCRs obtained from HLA-typed donors.

Germline assignment: CDR1 SGHRS and CDR2 YFSETQ. Losses at the gene ends were 3 bases for V and 4 bases for J; bases not matched to a gene: 4. CDR3 size: 15 residues. PCR employed 60 Vbeta and 13 Jbeta primers. The table came from immunoSEQ multiplex PCR; TCRdb's copy has only in-frame clones and leaves some out. This table has approximately 52,000 clones, 60% to 80% appearing once. The study, taken as a whole, reports: From TCR beta sequences, most subjects' HLA-A and HLA-B alleles were reportedly predicted accurately. Earlier results showed most TCR beta V segments being productive about 87% or about 30% of the time.

Sequences were obtained from PBMCs. The chain links TRBV5-1 to TRBJ2-3, with TRBD1 matching 11 bases. This clonotype originated in a female donor in good health and CMV-seronegative. This CDR3 reads CASSWGTGGSDTQYF. In nucleotides, the CDR3 is TGCGCCAGCAGCTGGGGGACAGGGGGATCAGATACGCAGTATTTT.